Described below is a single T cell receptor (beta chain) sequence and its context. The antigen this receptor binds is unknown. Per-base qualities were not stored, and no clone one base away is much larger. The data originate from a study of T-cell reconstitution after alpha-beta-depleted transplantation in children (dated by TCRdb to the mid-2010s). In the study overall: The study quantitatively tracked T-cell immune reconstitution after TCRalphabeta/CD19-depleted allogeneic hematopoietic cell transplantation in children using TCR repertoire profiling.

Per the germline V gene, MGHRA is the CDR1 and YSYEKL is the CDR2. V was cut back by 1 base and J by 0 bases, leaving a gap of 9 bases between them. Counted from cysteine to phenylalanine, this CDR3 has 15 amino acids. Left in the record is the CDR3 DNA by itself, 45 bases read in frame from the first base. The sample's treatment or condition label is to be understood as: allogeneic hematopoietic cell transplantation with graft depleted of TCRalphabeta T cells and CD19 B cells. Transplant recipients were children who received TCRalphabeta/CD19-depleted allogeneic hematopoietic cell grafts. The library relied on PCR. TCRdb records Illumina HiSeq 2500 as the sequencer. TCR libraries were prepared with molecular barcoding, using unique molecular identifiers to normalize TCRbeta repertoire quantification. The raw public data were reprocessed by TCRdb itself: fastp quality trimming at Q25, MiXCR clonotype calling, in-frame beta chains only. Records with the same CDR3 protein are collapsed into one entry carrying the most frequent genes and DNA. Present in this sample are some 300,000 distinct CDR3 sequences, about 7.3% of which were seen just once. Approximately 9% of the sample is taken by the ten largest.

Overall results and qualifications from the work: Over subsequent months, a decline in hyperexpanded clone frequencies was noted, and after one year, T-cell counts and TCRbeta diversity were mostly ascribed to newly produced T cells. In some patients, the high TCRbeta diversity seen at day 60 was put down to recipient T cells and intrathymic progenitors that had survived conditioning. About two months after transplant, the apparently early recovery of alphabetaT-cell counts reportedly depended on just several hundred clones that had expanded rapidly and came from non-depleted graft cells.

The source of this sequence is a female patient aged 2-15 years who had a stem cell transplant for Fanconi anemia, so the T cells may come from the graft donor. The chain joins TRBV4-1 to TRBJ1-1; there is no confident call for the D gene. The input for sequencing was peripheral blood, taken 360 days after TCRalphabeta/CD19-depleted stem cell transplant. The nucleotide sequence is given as TGCGCCAGCAGCCAAGGCGGGGTGCTGAACACTGAAGCTTTCTTT. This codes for CASSQGGVLNTEAFF.